The sequence of this T cell receptor beta chain was determined in a study of blood T cell repertoires in COVID-19. Study summary: Samples came from the United States, Italy and Spain, spanning acute and convalescent COVID-19.

The J segment lost 0 bases and the V segment lost 2 bases, leaving 6 bases of the junction unmatched. From germline, CDR1 is SGHRS and CDR2 YFSETQ. This CDR3 contains 16 residues. Data came from immunoSEQ multiplex PCR; TCRdb stores just in-frame clones and leaves some out. The profile shows some 300,000 clones, 65% to 90% of them singletons. Before being deemed recovered, Cohort 3 donors had two negative PCRs, clearance, or symptom resolution. V is TRBV5-1 and J is TRBJ1-1; 8 bases match TRBD1. This TCR was recovered from a man aged 30 to 39 who had recovered from COVID-19. Sequenced input: PBMCs or T cells enriched from blood (not recorded which). The CDR3 region has the DNA TGCGCCAGCAGCTTCTCGTGGACAGGGATGAACACTGAAGCTTTCTTT. Amino acids: CASSFSWTGMNTEAFF.